This T cell receptor beta chain was identified during a study of blood T cell repertoires in COVID-19. TCRdb's copy holds only in-frame clones and misses some; the assay was immunoSEQ multiplex PCR. The sample has 150,000 to 200,000 clones, 65% to 85% seen once. In germline, CDR1 is SGHRS, CDR2 YFSETQ. V lost 0 bases and J lost 5; bases outside the gene matches: 2. The CDR3 is 14 amino acids. The chain couples TRBV5-1 to TRBJ2-7, with TRBD1 matching 10 bases. The clonotype comes from a man aged 60 to 69 with active or convalescent COVID-19. Sample: peripheral blood. The CDR3 sequence: CASSLGDRGHEQYF. The CDR3 DNA follows: TGCGCCAGCAGCTTGGGGGACAGGGGCCACGAGCAGTACTTC.